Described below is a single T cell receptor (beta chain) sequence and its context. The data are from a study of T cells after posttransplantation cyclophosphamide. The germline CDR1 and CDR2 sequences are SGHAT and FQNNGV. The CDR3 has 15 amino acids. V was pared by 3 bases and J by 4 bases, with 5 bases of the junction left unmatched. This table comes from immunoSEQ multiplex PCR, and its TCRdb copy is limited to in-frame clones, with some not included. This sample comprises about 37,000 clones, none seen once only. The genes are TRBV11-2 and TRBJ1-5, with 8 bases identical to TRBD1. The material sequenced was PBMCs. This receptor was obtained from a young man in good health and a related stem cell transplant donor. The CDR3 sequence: CASSLSTGGNQPQHF. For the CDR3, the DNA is TGTGCCAGCAGCTTGAGTACAGGGGGAAATCAGCCCCAGCATTTT.